This T cell receptor beta chain is from a study of regulatory T cells in long-lasting Graves disease. Both iRepertoire HTBI primers and Arm-PCR of CDR3 regions were used to build the TCR beta libraries. TCRdb re-derived calls from the multiplex PCR reads in MiXCR, one entry per CDR3 protein. The sample holds 200,000 to 250,000 distinct CDR3 sequences; 15% to 20% are singletons and the top ten take roughly 23%. The time point: newly diagnosed GD, antithyroid drugs for less than 3 months. PBMCs provided the RNA from which the TCR library was made. This clonotype has ten or more counts. What it binds is not known. General study points: Small sample size may have lowered accuracy. Persistent patients had a count of shared public clonotypes (under 3,000) that exceeded that of new patients (approximately 1,000). It was in persistent disease that TRBV28, TRBJ1-2 and TRBJ2-5 were favored.

The CDR3 runs 16 residues. Germline V gene data show CDR1 as KGHDR and CDR2 as SFDVKD. V dropped 6 bases and J dropped 5 bases, with 22 bases sitting between them. Sequenced here: peripheral blood mononuclear cells (PBMCs), sampled at new diagnosis, from a patient treated with antithyroid drugs. The chain links TRBV24-1 to TRBJ2-7, with D possibly matching TRBD2 (5 bases). The origin of this receptor is a female donor with Graves disease. The CDR3 nucleotides read TGTGCCACCAGTAACCCCCGTGGGTCCAGAGGGCACGAGCAGTACTTC. This gives the protein CATSNPRGSRGHEQYF.